These T cell receptor beta chains were read from a single sample in a study of blood T cell repertoires in COVID-19. Repertoires were generated with immunoSEQ multiplex PCR, while TCRdb's copy carries only in-frame clones and drops some. The table has roughly 200,000 clones, 80% to 90% seen once; the top ten hold 3% to 4.5%. What was sequenced was PBMCs or T cells enriched from blood (not recorded which). These receptors were collected from a woman in her forties with acute COVID-19. Each CDR3 is given with its conserved first and last residue. A D gene is named only where the DNA matches it firmly. Rows give clone size only sometimes, using once, few, many, or a class for an expanded clone.

D,size,V,J,DNA,CDR3
.,.,TRBV5-6,TRBJ1-1,TGTGCCAGCAGCTTGGGACGGGGTAGCACCACTGAAGCTTTCTTT,CASSLGRGSTTEAFF
.,.,TRBV10-3,TRBJ1-1,TGTGCCATCAGTGAGTGGGGGGTGAAGCCTTTCTTT,CAISEWGVKPFF
.,.,TRBV9,TRBJ1-3,TGTGCCAGCAGCGGCCGGTGGAACACCATATATTTT,CASSGRWNTIYF
TRBD1,.,TRBV12-3/TRBV12-4,TRBJ2-3,TGTGCCAGCAGCAGGGGGACAGATACGCAGTATTTT,CASSRGTDTQYF
TRBD2,.,TRBV19,TRBJ2-7,TGTGCCAGTCAGAATCAGCGGGGGGCTTCCTACGAGCAGTACTTC,CASQNQRGASYEQYF
.,.,TRBV5-5,TRBJ2-2,TGTGCCAGCAGCCCGACAGTTTCGGGCACCGGGGAGCTGTTTTTT,CASSPTVSGTGELFF
TRBD1,.,TRBV5-1,TRBJ1-1,TGCGCCAGCAGCTTGGTAACAGGGGGCGCGGCTGAAGCTTTCTTT,CASSLVTGGAAEAFF
.,.,TRBV27,TRBJ1-1,TGTGCCAGCAGTTCAGGGTATACTGAAGCTTTCTTT,CASSSGYTEAFF
TRBD1,.,TRBV7-8,TRBJ1-2,TGTGCCAGCAGCTTGGACAGGGGCTATGGCTACACCTTC,CASSLDRGYGYTF
TRBD1,.,TRBV12-3/TRBV12-4,TRBJ1-1,TGTGCCAGCAGGGGACAGGTTGCTGAAGCTTTCTTT,CASRGQVAEAFF
.,once,TRBV29-1,TRBJ1-1,TGCAGCTCCAACTGGGGGGGGAGAGGCACTGAAGCTTTCTTT,CSSNWGGRGTEAFF
TRBD2,.,TRBV19,TRBJ2-2,TGTGCCAGTAGTCTACAGGGACTAGCGGAGAACACCGGGGAGCTGTTTTTT,CASSLQGLAENTGELFF
.,.,TRBV7-3,TRBJ2-1,TGTGCCAGCAGCTTAATTGGAGGGATGGATGAGCAGTTCTTC,CASSLIGGMDEQFF
.,.,TRBV14,TRBJ1-6,TGTGCCAGCAGCCAAACGGGTCATTCACCCCTCCACTTT,CASSQTGHSPLHF
.,.,TRBV2,TRBJ1-2,TGTGCCAGCCTTCTGACTGCCGTCTATGGCTACACCTTC,CASLLTAVYGYTF
TRBD2,.,TRBV7-2,TRBJ2-1,TGTGCCAGCAGCTTAGTCGGTTCTAGCGGGAATGAGCAGTTCTTC,CASSLVGSSGNEQFF
TRBD2,.,TRBV9,TRBJ2-2,TGTGCCAGCAGCGCCTCTCGGGGGGGGCCTAACACCGGGGAGCTGTTTTTT,CASSASRGGPNTGELFF
.,.,TRBV7-2,TRBJ1-5,TGTGCCAGCAGCTTAACAGAGCCTGTTAGCAATCAGCCCCAGCATTTT,CASSLTEPVSNQPQHF
.,.,TRBV5-1,TRBJ1-3,TGCGCCAGCAGCACAGACTCTGGAAACACCATATATTTT,CASSTDSGNTIYF
TRBD2,.,TRBV24-1,TRBJ2-2,TGTGCCACCAGTGACCCCGGGTCGCGGGGGGGTTACACCGGGGAGCTGTTTTTT,CATSDPGSRGGYTGELFF
TRBD1,.,TRBV3-1/TRBV3-2,TRBJ1-1,TGTGCCAGCAGCCAAGGGGACAGGCTTTTTTATGAAGCTTTCTTT,CASSQGDRLFYEAFF
.,.,TRBV27,TRBJ1-1,TGTGCCAGCAGTTGGCAGGGGTTTGTCGCTGAAGCTTTCTTT,CASSWQGFVAEAFF
.,few,TRBV6-5,TRBJ2-4,TGTGCCAGCAGTTTTGACAGGTTAGCCAAAAACATTCAGTACTTC,CASSFDRLAKNIQYF
.,.,TRBV6-5,TRBJ1-6,TGTGCCAGCAGCTACGAAGCGGGGGTCTCACCCCTCCACTTT,CASSYEAGVSPLHF
.,.,TRBV18,TRBJ1-5,TGTGCCAGCTCACCAGGGCAGTTATATAGCAATCAGCCCCAGCATTTT,CASSPGQLYSNQPQHF
TRBD1,.,TRBV19,TRBJ1-3,TGTGCCAGTAGCGACAGGGGCTCTGGAAACACCATATATTTT,CASSDRGSGNTIYF
TRBD1,.,TRBV20-1,TRBJ1-4,TGCAGTGCTAGTGGACAGGGGCCAGCTAATGAAAAACTGTTTTTT,CSASGQGPANEKLFF
.,.,TRBV14,TRBJ1-6,TGTGCCAGCAGCCAAGTCCAAAGTAGCAATTCACCCCTCCACTTT,CASSQVQSSNSPLHF
.,once,TRBV4-1,TRBJ1-4,TGCGCCAGCAGCCAAGCTCTCGAAAAACTGTTTTTT,CASSQALEKLFF
.,.,TRBV6-5,TRBJ2-7,TGTGCCAGCCGCCGGACAGTTACCTACGAGCAGTACTTC,CASRRTVTYEQYF
.,.,TRBV5-5,TRBJ2-1,TGTGCCAGCAGCTTGGAAGACTGGACCTACAATGAGCAGTTCTTC,CASSLEDWTYNEQFF
.,.,TRBV5-1,TRBJ1-2,TGCGCCAGCAGCCCTCAGGGGAACTATGGCTACACCTTC,CASSPQGNYGYTF
TRBD1,once,TRBV7-8,TRBJ1-2,TGTGCCAGCCTTACAGGGGGCTATGGCTACACCTTC,CASLTGGYGYTF